This T cell receptor beta chain was recovered during a study of Ad26.COV2.S vaccination and SARS-CoV-2 variants. Study-level points and caveats: Total T cell responses may have been underestimated by the TCR breadth and depth analyses.

Worth noting for this clone: What it binds is unknown.

Assay used: immunoSEQ multiplex PCR; TCRdb lists only in-frame clones, some missing. The sample has some 400,000 clones, about 89% seen once; the top ten hold approximately 1.9%. Described treatment: approximately 18 received Ad26.COV2.S at low or high dose, single or two shots; 5 received placebo; per-sample allocation not given. Collection of the samples took place on day 63 after the first injection of vaccine or placebo. Germline V lookup: CDR1 MNHEY, CDR2 SVGAGI. The CDR3 extends over 14 amino acids. Germline trimming cut 6 bases from V and 8 bases from J; bases unmatched to any gene: 11. This sample comprised peripheral blood, obtained in a trial of Ad26.COV2.S vaccine versus placebo. The TCR originated in a person aged 18 to 65 who received the Ad26.COV2.S COVID-19 vaccine or a placebo. The V and J genes are TRBV6-5 and TRBJ1-2, with 8 nucleotides matching TRBD1. The CDR3 protein is CASRPQGGVRGYTF. The CDR3 nucleotides are TGTGCCAGCAGACCACAGGGGGGAGTTCGAGGCTACACCTTC.